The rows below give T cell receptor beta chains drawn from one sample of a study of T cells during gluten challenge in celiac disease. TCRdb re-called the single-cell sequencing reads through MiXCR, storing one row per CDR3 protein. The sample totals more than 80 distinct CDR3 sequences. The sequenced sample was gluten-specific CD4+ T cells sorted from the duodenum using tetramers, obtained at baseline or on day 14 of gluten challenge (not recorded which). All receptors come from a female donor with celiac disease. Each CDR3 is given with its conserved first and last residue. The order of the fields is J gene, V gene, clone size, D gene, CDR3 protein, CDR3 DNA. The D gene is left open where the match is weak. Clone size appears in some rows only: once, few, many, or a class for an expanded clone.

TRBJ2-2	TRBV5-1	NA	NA	CASSMAGPNTGELFF	TGCGCCAGCTCTATGGCGGGGCCGAACACCGGGGAGCTGTTTTTT
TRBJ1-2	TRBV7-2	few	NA	CASSLAAGLPNYGYTF	TGTGCCAGCAGCTTAGCGGCGGGGTTACCTAACTATGGCTACACCTTC
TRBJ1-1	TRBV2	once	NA	CASKEIQGEAFF	TGTGCCAGCAAAGAGATCCAGGGGGAAGCTTTCTTT
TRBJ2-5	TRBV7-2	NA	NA	CASSLRPGGETQYF	TGTGCCAGCAGCTTAAGGCCAGGGGGGGAGACCCAGTACTTC
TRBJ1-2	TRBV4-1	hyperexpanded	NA	CASSQDAHGQTDGYTF	TGCGCCAGCAGCCAAGATGCCCACGGACAGACAGATGGCTACACCTTC
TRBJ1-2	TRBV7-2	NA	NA	CASSLAVSSGSGYTF	TGTGCCAGCAGCTTAGCCGTATCTAGCGGTTCGGGCTACACCTTC
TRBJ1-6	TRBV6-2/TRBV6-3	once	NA	CASSYNTESPLHF	TGTGCCAGCAGTTACAATACAGAATCACCCCTCCACTTT
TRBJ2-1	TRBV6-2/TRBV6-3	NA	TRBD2	CASSYYSGSMDEQFF	TGTGCCAGCAGTTACTATAGCGGGAGTATGGATGAGCAGTTCTTC
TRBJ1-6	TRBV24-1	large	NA	CATISLSPGQINSPLHF	TGTGCCACCATCAGCCTAAGCCCCGGACAGATCAATTCACCCCTCCACTTT
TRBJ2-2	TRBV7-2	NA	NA	CASSLRSLDGGELFF	TGTGCCAGCAGCTTAAGGAGTCTAGACGGCGGGGAGCTGTTTTTT
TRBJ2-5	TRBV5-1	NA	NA	CASSWEGETQYF	TGCGCCAGCAGCTGGGAAGGGGAGACCCAGTACTTC
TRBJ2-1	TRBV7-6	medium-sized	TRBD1	CASSAVVRQGANEQFF	TGTGCCAGCAGCGCAGTAGTCAGACAGGGGGCAAATGAGCAGTTCTTC
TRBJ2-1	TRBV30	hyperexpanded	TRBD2	CACKPSGYNEQFF	TGTGCCTGTAAGCCTAGCGGGTACAATGAGCAGTTCTTC
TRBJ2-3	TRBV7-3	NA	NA	CASSLRSTSTDTQYF	TGTGCCAGCAGCTTAAGGTCTACTAGCACAGATACGCAGTATTTT
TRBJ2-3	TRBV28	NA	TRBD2	CASSLPLTSGSLADTQYF	TGTGCCAGCAGTTTACCCCTGACTAGCGGGAGCCTAGCAGATACGCAGTATTTT
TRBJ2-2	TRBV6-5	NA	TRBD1	CASGRLWDRANTGELFF	TGTGCCAGCGGTCGTCTCTGGGACAGGGCGAACACCGGGGAGCTGTTTTTT
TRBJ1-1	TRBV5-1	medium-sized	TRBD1	CASSWGTGGFAFF	TGCGCCAGCAGCTGGGGGACAGGGGGCTTCGCTTTCTTT
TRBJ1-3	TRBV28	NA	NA	CASSSQGISGNTIYF	TGTGCCAGCAGTTCCCAGGGGATATCTGGAAACACCATATATTTT
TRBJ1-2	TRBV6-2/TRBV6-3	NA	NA	CASINLQGRYGYTF	TGTGCCAGCATCAACCTACAGGGTCGCTATGGCTACACCTTC
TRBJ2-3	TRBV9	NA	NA	CASSVGTQGDTQYF	TGTGCCAGCAGCGTAGGGACGCAAGGGGATACGCAGTATTTT
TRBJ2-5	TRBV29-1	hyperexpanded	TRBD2	CSVDKGGIETQYF	TGCAGCGTTGATAAGGGAGGGATAGAGACCCAGTACTTC
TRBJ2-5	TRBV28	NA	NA	CASSLGSYQETQYF	TGTGCCAGCAGTTTAGGTTCGTACCAAGAGACCCAGTACTTC
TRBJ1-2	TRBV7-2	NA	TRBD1	CASSKLGDSHGYTF	TGTGCCAGCAGCAAGTTGGGGGACAGCCATGGCTACACCTTC
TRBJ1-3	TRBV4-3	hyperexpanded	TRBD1	CASSRLPGTGADTIYF	TGCGCCAGCAGCCGTCTCCCCGGGACAGGGGCGGACACCATATATTTT
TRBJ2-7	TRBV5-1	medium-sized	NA	CASSFGGGYYEQYF	TGCGCCAGCAGCTTCGGGGGAGGCTACTACGAGCAGTACTTC
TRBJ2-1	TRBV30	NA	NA	CAWSVRAWESGEQFF	TGTGCCTGGAGTGTACGGGCATGGGAGTCGGGTGAGCAGTTCTTC
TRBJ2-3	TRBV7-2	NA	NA	CASSIQTSTDTQYF	TGTGCCAGCAGCATCCAAACTAGCACAGATACGCAGTATTTT
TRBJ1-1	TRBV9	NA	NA	CASSVEGQGGSEAFF	TGTGCCAGCAGCGTAGAAGGGCAGGGTGGCTCTGAAGCTTTCTTT
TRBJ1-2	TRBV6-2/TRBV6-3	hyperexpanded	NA	CASSATWGSYGYTF	TGTGCCAGCAGTGCCACCTGGGGTAGCTATGGCTACACCTTC
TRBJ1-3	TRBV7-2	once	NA	CASSSRPGNTIYF	TGTGCCAGCAGCTCCCGACCAGGAAACACCATATATTTT